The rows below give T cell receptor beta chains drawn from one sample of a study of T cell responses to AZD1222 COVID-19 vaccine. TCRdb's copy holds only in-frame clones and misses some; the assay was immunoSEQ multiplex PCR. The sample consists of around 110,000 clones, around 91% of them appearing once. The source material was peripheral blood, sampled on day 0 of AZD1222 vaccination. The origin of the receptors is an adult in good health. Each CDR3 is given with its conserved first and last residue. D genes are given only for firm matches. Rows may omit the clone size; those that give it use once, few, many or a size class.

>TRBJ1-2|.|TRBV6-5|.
TGTGCCAGCAGTTACTCGGGGGGCGGCGACTATGGCTACACCTTC
CASSYSGGGDYGYTF
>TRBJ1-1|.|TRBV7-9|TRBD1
TGTGCCAGCAGCTTCACAGGGGGTGAAGCTTTCTTT
CASSFTGGEAFF
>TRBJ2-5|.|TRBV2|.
TGTGCCAGCAGGAAACAGGGATTTAGGGGAGAGACCCAGTACTTC
CASRKQGFRGETQYF
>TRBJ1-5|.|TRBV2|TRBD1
TGTGCCAGCAGCGGGACAGGGAGCAATCAGCCCCAGCATTTT
CASSGTGSNQPQHF
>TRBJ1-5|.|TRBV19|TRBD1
TGTGCCAGTAGTATTTACTCAGGGGGATCCAGCAATCAGCCCCAGCATTTT
CASSIYSGGSSNQPQHF
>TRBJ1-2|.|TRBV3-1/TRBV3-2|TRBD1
TGTGCCAGCAGCCAAGGGACAGGCTTCTATGGCTACACCTTC
CASSQGTGFYGYTF
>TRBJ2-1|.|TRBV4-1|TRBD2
TGCGCCAGCAGCCAAGTAGGACTAGCGGGAGCGATCTACAATGAGCAGTTCTTC
CASSQVGLAGAIYNEQFF
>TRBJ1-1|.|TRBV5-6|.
TGTGCCAGCAGCTCGGACCCGGGGGGCACTGAAGCTTTCTTT
CASSSDPGGTEAFF
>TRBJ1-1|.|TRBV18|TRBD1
TGTGCCAGCTCACCAAACGACAGGGGTGAAGCTTTCTTT
CASSPNDRGEAFF
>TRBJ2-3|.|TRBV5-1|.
TGCGCCAGCAGCCCGCCTCTGCCGGTAGACACAGATACGCAGTATTTT
CASSPPLPVDTDTQYF
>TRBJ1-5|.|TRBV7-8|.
TGTGCCAGCAGCTTACAAAATCAGGGGCCCCAGCCCCAGCATTTT
CASSLQNQGPQPQHF
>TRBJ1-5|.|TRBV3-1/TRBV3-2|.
TGTGCCAGCAGCCAAGGCGGGGTTAGCAATCAGCCCCAGCATTTT
CASSQGGVSNQPQHF
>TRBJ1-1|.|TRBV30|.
TGTGCCTGGAGTGTAGGCCCCGGCGGCGGAGGAGCTTTCTTT
CAWSVGPGGGGAFF
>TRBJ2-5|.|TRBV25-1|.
TGTGCCAGCGGATTCCAGGGCGGGGAGACCCAGTACTTC
CASGFQGGETQYF
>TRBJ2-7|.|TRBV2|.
TGTGCCAGCAGTGAAGGGCAGGGCACCAACGAGCAGTACTTC
CASSEGQGTNEQYF
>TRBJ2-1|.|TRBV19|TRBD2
TGTGCCAGTACAACCACAGGGACTAGCATTAATGAGCAGTTCTTC
CASTTTGTSINEQFF
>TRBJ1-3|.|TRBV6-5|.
TGTGCCAGCGGGCTTCAGGGGTCGGGAAACACCATATATTTT
CASGLQGSGNTIYF
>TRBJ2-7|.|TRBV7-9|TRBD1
TGTGCCAGCAGCTTGACAGGGTTGGACGAGCAGTACTTC
CASSLTGLDEQYF
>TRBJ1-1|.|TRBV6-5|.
TGTGCCAGCACCTCAGGGTGGGGGAACACTGAAGCTTTCTTT
CASTSGWGNTEAFF
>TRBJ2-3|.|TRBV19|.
TGTGCCAGTAAGCGTGGGGGGCGTCTAACAGATACGCAGTATTTT
CASKRGGRLTDTQYF
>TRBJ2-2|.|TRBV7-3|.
TGTGCCAGCAGCCCTACTGTAGGGGCCGGGGAGCTGTTTTTT
CASSPTVGAGELFF
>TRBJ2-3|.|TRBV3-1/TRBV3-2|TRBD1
TGTGCCAGCAGCCCCGGGACAGGGGAATATACGCAGTATTTT
CASSPGTGEYTQYF
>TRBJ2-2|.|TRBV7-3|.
TGTGCCAGCAGCTTAGCCGGCGCGAACACCGGGGAGCTGTTTTTT
CASSLAGANTGELFF
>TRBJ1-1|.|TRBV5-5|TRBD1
TGTGCCAGCTTCAATTCCGGGACAGGGAGAACTGAAGCTTTCTTT
CASFNSGTGRTEAFF
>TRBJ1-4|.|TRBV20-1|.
TGCAGTGCTAGTCAAAGCGGGGCTAATGAAAAACTGTTTTTT
CSASQSGANEKLFF
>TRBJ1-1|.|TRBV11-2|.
TGTGCCAGCAGCTTAGGGCAAACAGGAACTGAAGCTTTCTTT
CASSLGQTGTEAFF
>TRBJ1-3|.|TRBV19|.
TGTGCCAGTAGCCAGCCCGGAAACACCATATATTTT
CASSQPGNTIYF
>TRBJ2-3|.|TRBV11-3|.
TGTGCCAGCAGCTCGACCATCAGGGTCACGCAGTATTTT
CASSSTIRVTQYF
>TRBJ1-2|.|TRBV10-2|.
TGCGCCAGTACCGGTTTCAACTATGGCTACACCTTC
CASTGFNYGYTF
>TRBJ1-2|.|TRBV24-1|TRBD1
TGTGCCACCAGTGACAGGGGGTATGGCTACACCTTC
CATSDRGYGYTF
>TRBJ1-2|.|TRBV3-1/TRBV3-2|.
TGTGCCAGCAGCCAAAAACCGGGCCCTTATGGCTACACCTTC
CASSQKPGPYGYTF
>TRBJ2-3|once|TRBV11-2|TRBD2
TGTGCCAGCAGCCGGGGACTAGCGGGGTCCACAGATACGCAGTATTTT
CASSRGLAGSTDTQYF
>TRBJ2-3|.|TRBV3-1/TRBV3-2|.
TGTGCCAGCAGCCGGGCCGAAAGCACAGATACGCAGTATTTT
CASSRAESTDTQYF
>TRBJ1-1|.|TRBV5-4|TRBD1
TGTGCCAGCAGCCCCGGACAGGGTCGGTATACTGAAGCTTTCTTT
CASSPGQGRYTEAFF
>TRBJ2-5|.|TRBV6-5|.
TGTGCCAGCAGTTACTCCGGCCGGGTTGGAGAGACCCAGTACTTC
CASSYSGRVGETQYF
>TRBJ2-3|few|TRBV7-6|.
TGTGCCAGCAGCTTAGGCACAAACATACGCACAGATACGCAGTATTTT
CASSLGTNIRTDTQYF
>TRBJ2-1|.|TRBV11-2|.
TGTGCCAGCAGCGCGACGGTGTACAATGAGCAGTTCTTC
CASSATVYNEQFF
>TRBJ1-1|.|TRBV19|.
TGTGCCAGTACCACAAACAGGGCAACTGAAGCTTTCTTT
CASTTNRATEAFF
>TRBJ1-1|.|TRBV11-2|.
TGTGCCAGCAGCTTAAACGCGGGCACTGAAGCTTTCTTT
CASSLNAGTEAFF
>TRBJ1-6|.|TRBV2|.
TGTGCCAGCAGTGGGGGGACTGCAACTTCACCCCTCCACTTT
CASSGGTATSPLHF
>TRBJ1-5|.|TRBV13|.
TGTGCCAGCAGCATCCGGGATCAGCCCCAGCATTTT
CASSIRDQPQHF
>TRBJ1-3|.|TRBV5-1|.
TGCGCCAGCAGCGATCAAGGGTCCGGCACCATATATTTT
CASSDQGSGTIYF
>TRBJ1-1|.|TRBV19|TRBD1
TGTGCCAGTAGTTGGACAGGGGTGGTCACTGAAGCTTTCTTT
CASSWTGVVTEAFF
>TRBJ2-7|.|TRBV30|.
TGTGCCTGGAGCCCAGCCGGGTACGAGCAGTACTTC
CAWSPAGYEQYF
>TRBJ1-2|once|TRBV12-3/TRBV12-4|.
TGTGCCAGCAGTTTTTTGCTGGGGGAGGGCTACACCTTC
CASSFLLGEGYTF
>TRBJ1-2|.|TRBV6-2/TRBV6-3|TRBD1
TGTGCCAGCAGTTACTCTCAGGGGGCCGGTGGCTACACCTTC
CASSYSQGAGGYTF
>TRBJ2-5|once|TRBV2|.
TGTGCCAGCAGAGGCGGTGAGACCCAGTACTTC
CASRGGETQYF
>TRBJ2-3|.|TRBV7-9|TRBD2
TGTGCCAGCAGCCAGCTTACGGGGGGACCCAACACAGATACGCAGTATTTT
CASSQLTGGPNTDTQYF
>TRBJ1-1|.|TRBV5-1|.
TGCGCCAGCAGCCGATTAAATATGGGGGGGAGCACTGAAGCTTTCTTT
CASSRLNMGGSTEAFF
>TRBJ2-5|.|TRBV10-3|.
TGTGCCATCAGTAACAGGGGGGGAGAGACCCAGTACTTC
CAISNRGGETQYF
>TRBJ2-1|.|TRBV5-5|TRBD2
TGTGCCAGCAGCCCAAGGACTAGCGGGGAAGTCTACAATGAGCAGTTCTTC
CASSPRTSGEVYNEQFF
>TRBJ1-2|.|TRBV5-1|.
TGCGCCAGCAGCTTGGGACAACGGTTCTATGGCTACACCTTC
CASSLGQRFYGYTF
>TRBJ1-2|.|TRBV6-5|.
TGTGCCAGCAGTTACTCGATCCGGCAGGGCTATGGCTACACCTTC
CASSYSIRQGYGYTF
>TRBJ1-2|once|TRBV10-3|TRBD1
TGTGCCACCGAGCCTAGACAGGGTTCGTATGGCTACACCTTC
CATEPRQGSYGYTF